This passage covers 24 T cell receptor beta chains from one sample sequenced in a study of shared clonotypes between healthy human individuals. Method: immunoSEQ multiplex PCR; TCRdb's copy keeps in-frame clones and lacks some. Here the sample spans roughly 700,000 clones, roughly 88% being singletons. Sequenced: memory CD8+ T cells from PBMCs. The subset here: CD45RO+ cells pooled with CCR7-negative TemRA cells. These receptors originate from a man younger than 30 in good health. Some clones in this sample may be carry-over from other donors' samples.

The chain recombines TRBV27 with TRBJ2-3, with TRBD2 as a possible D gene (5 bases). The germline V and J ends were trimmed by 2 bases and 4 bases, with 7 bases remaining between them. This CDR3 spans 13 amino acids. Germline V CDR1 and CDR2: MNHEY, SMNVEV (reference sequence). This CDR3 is CASSLMGADTQYF. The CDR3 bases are TGTGCCAGCAGTTTAATGGGAGCAGATACGCAGTATTTT.

The CDR3 region has the DNA TGTGCCATCCGGGGGACTAGCAGTAGCACAGATACGCAGTATTTT. It translates to CAIRGTSSSTDTQYF. The rearrangement links TRBV10-3 to TRBJ2-3; 9 bases match TRBD2. This CDR3 spans 15 amino acids. Germline V gene lookup returns CDR1 ENHRY and CDR2 SYGVKD. The V gene end was trimmed by 8 bases and the J gene end by 0 bases; junction bases not matched to a gene: 6.

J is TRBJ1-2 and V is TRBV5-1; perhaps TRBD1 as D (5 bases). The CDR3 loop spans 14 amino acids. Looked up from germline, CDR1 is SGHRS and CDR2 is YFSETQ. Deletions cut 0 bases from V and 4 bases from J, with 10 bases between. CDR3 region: CASSLAGILYGYTF. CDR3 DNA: TGCGCCAGCAGCTTGGCAGGGATCCTCTATGGCTACACCTTC.

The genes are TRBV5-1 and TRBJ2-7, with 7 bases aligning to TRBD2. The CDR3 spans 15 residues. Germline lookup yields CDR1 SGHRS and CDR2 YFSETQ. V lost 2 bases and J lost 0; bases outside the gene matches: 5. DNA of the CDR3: TGCGCCAGCAGCTTTTGGGGACTAAGCTCCTACGAGCAGTACTTC. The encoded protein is CASSFWGLSSYEQYF.

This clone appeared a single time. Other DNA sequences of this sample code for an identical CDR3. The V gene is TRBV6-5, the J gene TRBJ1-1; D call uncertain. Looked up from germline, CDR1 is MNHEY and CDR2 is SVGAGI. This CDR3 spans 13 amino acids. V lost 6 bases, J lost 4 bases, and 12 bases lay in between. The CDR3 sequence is CASSPGRGTEAFF. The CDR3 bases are TGTGCCAGCAGCCCTGGACGGGGCACTGAAGCTTTCTTT.

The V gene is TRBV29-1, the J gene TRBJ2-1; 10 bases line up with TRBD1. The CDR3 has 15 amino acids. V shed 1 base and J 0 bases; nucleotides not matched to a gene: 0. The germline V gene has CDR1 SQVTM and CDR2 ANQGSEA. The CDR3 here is CSVEGQGASYNEQFF. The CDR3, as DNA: TGCAGCGTTGAAGGACAGGGGGCCTCCTACAATGAGCAGTTCTTC.

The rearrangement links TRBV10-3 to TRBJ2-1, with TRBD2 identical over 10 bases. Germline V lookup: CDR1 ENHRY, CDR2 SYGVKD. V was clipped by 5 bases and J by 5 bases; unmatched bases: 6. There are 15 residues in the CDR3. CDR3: CAISKILAGDNEQFF. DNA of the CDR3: TGTGCCATCAGTAAGATTCTAGCGGGGGACAATGAGCAGTTCTTC.

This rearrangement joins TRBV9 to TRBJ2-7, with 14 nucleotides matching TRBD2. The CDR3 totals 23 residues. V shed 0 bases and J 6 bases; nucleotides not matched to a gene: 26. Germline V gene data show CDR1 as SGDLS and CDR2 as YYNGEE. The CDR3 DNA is TGTGCCAGCAGCGTAGATGTGCGTCCCCCGCCGGGACTAGCGGGGGCCCCCGGCTCCGAGCAGTACTTC. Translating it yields CASSVDVRPPPGLAGAPGSEQYF.

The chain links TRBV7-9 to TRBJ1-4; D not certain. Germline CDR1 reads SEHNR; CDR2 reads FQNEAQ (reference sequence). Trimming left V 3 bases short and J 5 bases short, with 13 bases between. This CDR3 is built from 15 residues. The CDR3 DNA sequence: TGTGCCAGCAGCTTGCGGGTAGGGCTGAATGAAAAACTGTTTTTT. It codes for CASSLRVGLNEKLFF.

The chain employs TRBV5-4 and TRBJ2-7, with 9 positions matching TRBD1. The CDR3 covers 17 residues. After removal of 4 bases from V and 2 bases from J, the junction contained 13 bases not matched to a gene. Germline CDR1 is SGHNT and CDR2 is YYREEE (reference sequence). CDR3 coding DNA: TGTGCCAGCAGCCCTAGGGGAGGACAGGGGCACCCCTACGAGCAGTACTTC. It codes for CASSPRGGQGHPYEQYF.

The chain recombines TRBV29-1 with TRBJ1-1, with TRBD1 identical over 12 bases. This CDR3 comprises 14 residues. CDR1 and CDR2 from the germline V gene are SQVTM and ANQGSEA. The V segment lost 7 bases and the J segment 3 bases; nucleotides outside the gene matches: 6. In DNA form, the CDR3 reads TGCAGCGCGTGGGACAGGGGGCGCGACACTGAAGCTTTCTTT. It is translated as CSAWDRGRDTEAFF.

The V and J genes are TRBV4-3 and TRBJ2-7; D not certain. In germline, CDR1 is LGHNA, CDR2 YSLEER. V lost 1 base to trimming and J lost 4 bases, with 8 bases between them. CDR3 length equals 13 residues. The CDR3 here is CASSQGAQYEQYF. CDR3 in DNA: TGCGCCAGCAGCCAAGGTGCCCAATACGAGCAGTACTTC.

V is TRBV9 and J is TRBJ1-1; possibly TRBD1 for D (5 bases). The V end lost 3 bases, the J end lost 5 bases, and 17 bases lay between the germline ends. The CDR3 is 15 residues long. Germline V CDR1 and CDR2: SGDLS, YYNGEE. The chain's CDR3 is CASSAISGLGTEAFF. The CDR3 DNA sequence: TGTGCCAGCAGCGCCATTTCAGGGTTAGGGACTGAAGCTTTCTTT.

CDR3 sequence: CSARGRTPLHF. CDR3 in DNA: TGCAGTGCTAGGGGTCGGACACCCCTCCACTTT. V and J are TRBV20-1 and TRBJ1-6; D is uncertain. The CDR3 contains 11 residues. V gave up 3 bases and J gave up 11 bases, with 8 bases separating them. Germline V gene sequence: CDR1 DFQATT, CDR2 SNEGSKA (reference sequence).

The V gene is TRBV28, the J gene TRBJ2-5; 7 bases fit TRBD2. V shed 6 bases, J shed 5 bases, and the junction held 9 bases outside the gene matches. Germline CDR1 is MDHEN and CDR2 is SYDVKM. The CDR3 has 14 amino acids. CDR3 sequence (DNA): TGTGCCAGCAGGTGGGCGGGAGAACTGGAGACCCAGTACTTC. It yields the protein CASRWAGELETQYF.

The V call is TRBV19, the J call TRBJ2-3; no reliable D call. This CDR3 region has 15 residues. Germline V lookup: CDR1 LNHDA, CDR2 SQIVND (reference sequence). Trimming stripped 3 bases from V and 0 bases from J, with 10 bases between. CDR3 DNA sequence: TGTGCCAGTAGTATTGACCCCGATAGCACAGATACGCAGTATTTT. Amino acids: CASSIDPDSTDTQYF.

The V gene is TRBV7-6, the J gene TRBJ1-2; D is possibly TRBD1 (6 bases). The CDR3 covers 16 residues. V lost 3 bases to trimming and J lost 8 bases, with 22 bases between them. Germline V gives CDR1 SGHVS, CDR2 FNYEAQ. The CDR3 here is CASSFSGTTGLRGYTF. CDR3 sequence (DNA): TGTGCCAGCAGCTTCAGTGGGACTACAGGGCTGCGGGGCTACACCTTC. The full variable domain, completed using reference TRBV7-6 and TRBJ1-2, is GAGVSQSPRYKVTKRGQDVALRCDPISGHVSLYWYRQALGQGPEFLTYFNYEAQQDKSGLPNDRFSAERPEGSISTLTIQRTEQRDSAMYRCASSFSGTTGLRGYTFGSGTRLTVV.

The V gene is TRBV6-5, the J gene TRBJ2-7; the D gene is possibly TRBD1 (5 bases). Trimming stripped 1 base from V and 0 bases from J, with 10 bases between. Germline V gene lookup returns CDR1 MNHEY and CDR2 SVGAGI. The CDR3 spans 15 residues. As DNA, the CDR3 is TGTGCCAGCAGTTACTTTACAGGTTCCTCCTACGAGCAGTACTTC. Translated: CASSYFTGSSYEQYF.

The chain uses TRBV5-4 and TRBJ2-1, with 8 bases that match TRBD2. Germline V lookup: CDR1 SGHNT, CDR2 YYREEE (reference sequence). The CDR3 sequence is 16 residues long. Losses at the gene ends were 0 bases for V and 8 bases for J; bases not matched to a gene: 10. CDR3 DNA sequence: TGTGCCAGCAGCTTGGGGTCTAGCGGGTATGGATATGAGCAGTTCTTC. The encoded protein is CASSLGSSGYGYEQFF.

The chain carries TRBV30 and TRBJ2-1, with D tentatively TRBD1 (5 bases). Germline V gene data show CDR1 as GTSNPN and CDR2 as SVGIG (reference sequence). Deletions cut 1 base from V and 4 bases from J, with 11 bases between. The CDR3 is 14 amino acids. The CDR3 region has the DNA TGTGCCTGGAGTGGTGGGGCGAGTTACAATGAGCAGTTCTTC. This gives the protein CAWSGGASYNEQFF.

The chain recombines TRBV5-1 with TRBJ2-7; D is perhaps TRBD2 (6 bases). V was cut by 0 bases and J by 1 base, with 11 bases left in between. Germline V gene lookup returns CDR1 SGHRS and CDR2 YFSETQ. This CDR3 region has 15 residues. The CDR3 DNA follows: TGCGCCAGCAGCTTGGTCGCGGACTATTCCTACGAGCAGTACTTC. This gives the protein CASSLVADYSYEQYF. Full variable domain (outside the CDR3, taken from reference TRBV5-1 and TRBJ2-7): KAGVTQTPRYLIKTRGQQVTLSCSPISGHRSVSWYQQTPGQGLQFLFEYFSETQRNKGNFPGRFSGRQFSNSRSEMNVSTLELGDSALYLCASSLVADYSYEQYFGPGTRLTVT.

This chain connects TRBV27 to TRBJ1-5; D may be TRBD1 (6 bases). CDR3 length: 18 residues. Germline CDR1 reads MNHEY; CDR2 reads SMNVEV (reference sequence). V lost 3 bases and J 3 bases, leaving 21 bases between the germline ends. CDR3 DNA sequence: TGTGCCAGCAGTTTCCTTACAGGGAACCAACAAGACAATCAGCCCCAGCATTTT. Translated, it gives CASSFLTGNQQDNQPQHF.

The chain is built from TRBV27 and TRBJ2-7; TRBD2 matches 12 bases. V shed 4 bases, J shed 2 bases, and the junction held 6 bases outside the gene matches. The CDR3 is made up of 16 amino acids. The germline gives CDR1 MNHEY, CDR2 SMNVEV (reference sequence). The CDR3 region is CASSWLAGGPAYEQYF. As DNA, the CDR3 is TGTGCCAGCAGTTGGCTAGCGGGAGGGCCCGCCTACGAGCAGTACTTC.

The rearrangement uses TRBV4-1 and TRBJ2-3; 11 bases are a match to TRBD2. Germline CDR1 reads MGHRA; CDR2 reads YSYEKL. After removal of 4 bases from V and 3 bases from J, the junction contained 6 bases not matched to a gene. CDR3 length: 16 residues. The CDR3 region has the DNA TGCGCCAGCAGCCCCCCCGGGACTAGCGGTACAGATACGCAGTATTTT. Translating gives CASSPPGTSGTDTQYF.